The rows below give T cell receptor beta chains drawn from one sample of a study of blood T cell repertoires in COVID-19. Only in-frame clones appear in the TCRdb table, and some are missing; sequencing was by immunoSEQ multiplex PCR. This sample has 45,000 or so clones; 82% occur once, and the top ten carry roughly 4.3%. Specimen: peripheral blood. These receptor sequences come from a woman between 65 and 79 years old with acute or convalescent COVID-19. Each CDR3 is given with its conserved first and last residue. A D gene is named only where the DNA matches it firmly. Size tells how often a clone was seen (once, few, many) or the class of an expanded clone, and some rows leave it out.

clone size: .
J gene: TRBJ2-1
CDR3 length: 15
D gene: TRBD2
V gene: TRBV30
CDR3 protein: CAWRRGGGGGYEQFF
CDR3 DNA: TGTGCCTGGAGGCGCGGGGGGGGAGGTGGCTATGAGCAGTTCTTC

clone size: .
J gene: TRBJ2-2
CDR3 length: 15
D gene: .
V gene: TRBV7-6
CDR3 protein: CASSLRNSNTGELFF
CDR3 DNA: TGTGCCAGCAGCTTGCGGAACTCCAACACCGGGGAGCTGTTTTTT

clone size: few
J gene: TRBJ1-6
CDR3 length: 15
D gene: TRBD1
V gene: TRBV6-5
CDR3 protein: CASVPGGAYNSPLHF
CDR3 DNA: TGTGCCAGCGTTCCAGGGGGCGCGTATAATTCACCCCTCCACTTT

clone size: .
J gene: TRBJ2-7
CDR3 length: 13
D gene: TRBD2
V gene: TRBV7-3
CDR3 protein: CASSSDTGGPQYF
CDR3 DNA: TGTGCCAGCAGCTCAGACACGGGGGGGCCTCAGTACTTC

clone size: .
J gene: TRBJ2-5
CDR3 length: 17
D gene: .
V gene: TRBV29-1
CDR3 protein: CSVVGRGQPFGTETQYF
CDR3 DNA: TGCAGCGTTGTTGGCAGGGGCCAACCATTCGGTACTGAGACCCAGTACTTC

clone size: .
J gene: TRBJ1-6
CDR3 length: 15
D gene: TRBD1
V gene: TRBV15
CDR3 protein: CATSPPGTGYSPLHF
CDR3 DNA: TGTGCCACCAGCCCACCCGGGACAGGGTATTCACCCCTCCACTTT

clone size: few
J gene: TRBJ2-1
CDR3 length: 15
D gene: TRBD2
V gene: TRBV9
CDR3 protein: CASSVVTSGDNEQFF
CDR3 DNA: TGTGCCAGCAGCGTAGTTACTAGCGGGGACAATGAGCAGTTCTTC

clone size: .
J gene: TRBJ1-2
CDR3 length: 14
D gene: TRBD1
V gene: TRBV18
CDR3 protein: CASSPPTGGTGYTF
CDR3 DNA: TGTGCCAGCTCACCACCGACAGGGGGGACTGGCTACACCTTC

clone size: .
J gene: TRBJ2-5
CDR3 length: 14
D gene: TRBD2
V gene: TRBV7-2
CDR3 protein: CASSSSGSAETQYF
CDR3 DNA: TGTGCCAGCAGCTCAAGCGGGAGCGCGGAGACCCAGTACTTC

clone size: .
J gene: TRBJ1-3
CDR3 length: 14
D gene: TRBD1
V gene: TRBV5-1
CDR3 protein: CASRPGQGRNTIYF
CDR3 DNA: TGCGCCAGCAGACCGGGACAGGGGAGAAACACCATATATTTT

clone size: once
J gene: TRBJ1-6
CDR3 length: 16
D gene: TRBD1
V gene: TRBV5-4
CDR3 protein: CASSLGEGGDNSPLHF
CDR3 DNA: TGTGCCAGCAGCTTGGGAGAAGGGGGCGATAATTCACCCCTCCACTTT

clone size: few
J gene: TRBJ1-4
CDR3 length: 15
D gene: TRBD1
V gene: TRBV14
CDR3 protein: CASSRTGQGREKLFF
CDR3 DNA: TGTGCCAGCAGCCGAACGGGACAGGGGCGTGAAAAACTGTTTTTT

clone size: .
J gene: TRBJ1-1
CDR3 length: 13
D gene: .
V gene: TRBV6-2/TRBV6-3
CDR3 protein: CASSYSYRPEAFF
CDR3 DNA: TGTGCCAGCAGTTACTCGTACAGACCTGAAGCTTTCTTT

clone size: .
J gene: TRBJ1-5
CDR3 length: 18
D gene: TRBD1
V gene: TRBV14
CDR3 protein: CASSEETRGRFSNQPQHF
CDR3 DNA: TGTGCCAGCAGCGAAGAAACCAGGGGGAGATTTAGCAATCAGCCCCAGCATTTT

clone size: .
J gene: TRBJ1-4
CDR3 length: 14
D gene: .
V gene: TRBV7-6
CDR3 protein: CASSRDSSNEKLFF
CDR3 DNA: TGTGCCAGCAGCCGAGACAGTTCTAATGAAAAACTGTTTTTT

clone size: .
J gene: TRBJ1-2
CDR3 length: 16
D gene: .
V gene: TRBV7-9
CDR3 protein: CASSSASLQTNYGYTF
CDR3 DNA: TGTGCCAGCAGCTCAGCCTCGTTACAGACCAACTATGGCTACACCTTC

clone size: .
J gene: TRBJ2-1
CDR3 length: 14
D gene: TRBD2
V gene: TRBV7-2
CDR3 protein: CASSLGTRANEQFF
CDR3 DNA: TGTGCCAGCAGCTTGGGGACTAGGGCCAATGAGCAGTTCTTC

clone size: .
J gene: TRBJ2-6
CDR3 length: 16
D gene: TRBD1
V gene: TRBV4-1
CDR3 protein: CASSNGQGSGANVLTF
CDR3 DNA: TGCGCCAGCAGCAACGGACAGGGTAGTGGGGCCAACGTCCTGACTTTC

clone size: .
J gene: TRBJ2-7
CDR3 length: 14
D gene: .
V gene: TRBV5-8
CDR3 protein: CASSLMDWDYEQYF
CDR3 DNA: TGTGCCAGCAGCTTAATGGACTGGGACTACGAGCAGTACTTC

clone size: few
J gene: TRBJ2-7
CDR3 length: 14
D gene: .
V gene: TRBV7-9
CDR3 protein: CASSLGQAPYEQYF
CDR3 DNA: TGTGCCAGCAGCTTAGGACAGGCACCATACGAGCAGTACTTC